This entry lists 18 T cell receptor beta chains sequenced from one sample in a study of blood T cell repertoires in COVID-19. Sequencing was performed with immunoSEQ multiplex PCR; in TCRdb, only in-frame clones are kept and a portion is missing. Of about 240,000 clones in the sample, about 87% were seen once. The sequencing input was peripheral blood. The receptors stem from a woman in her 70s with active or convalescent COVID-19.

In regard to this clone: Other DNA sequences in the sample encode the same CDR3. The chain links TRBV18 to TRBJ1-2; a weak D match, TRBD1 (5 bases). V was pared by 0 bases and J by 3 bases, with 5 bases between. CDR1 is KGHSH and CDR2 is LQKENI in the germline V gene. The CDR3 sequence is 13 residues long. The CDR3 DNA reads as TGTGCCAGCTCACCACCGACAGACTATGGCTACACCTTC. Encoded protein: CASSPPTDYGYTF.

V is TRBV28 and J is TRBJ1-1; no clear D. The CDR3 is made up of 15 amino acids. From germline, CDR1 is MDHEN and CDR2 SYDVKM. Trimming stripped 5 bases from V and 1 base from J, with 14 bases between. CDR3 loop: CASSPLDTPNTEAFF. The DNA of the CDR3 is TGTGCCAGCAGTCCACTAGACACTCCGAACACTGAAGCTTTCTTT.

This clone appeared once. V usage is TRBV14 and J usage is TRBJ1-1, with unresolved D. Trimming left V 4 bases short and J 6 bases short, with 12 bases between. The CDR3 consists of 13 residues. Germline CDR1 SGHDN, CDR2 FVKESK. CDR3 DNA sequence: TGTGCCAGCAGCCTGTTAAGGGAGGCTGAAGCTTTCTTT. This sequence encodes CASSLLREAEAFF.

The chain couples TRBV4-1 to TRBJ2-5, with TRBD1 as a possible D gene (6 bases). This CDR3 has 17 residues. Per the germline V gene, CDR1 is MGHRA and CDR2 is YSYEKL. V was pared by 0 bases and J by 2 bases, with 16 bases between. The DNA for the CDR3 is TGCGCCAGCAGCCAAGATAGAGGGGGTTGGGGTCAAGAGACCCAGTACTTC. Translated: CASSQDRGGWGQETQYF.

Worth noting for this clone: Other DNA sequences in this specimen translate into the identical CDR3. This chain links TRBV15 with TRBJ1-2, with unresolved D. V was shortened by 0 bases and J by 5 bases, with 4 bases between the two germline ends. Germline V gene sequence: CDR1 LNHNV, CDR2 YYDKDF (reference sequence). The CDR3 is 12 amino acids. CDR3 residues: CATSRDQYGYTF. In DNA, the CDR3 is TGTGCCACCAGCAGAGATCAATATGGCTACACCTTC.

The chain has TRBV4-2 and TRBJ2-3; D might be TRBD2 (6 bases). The V and J ends lost 1 base and 3 bases respectively, with 11 bases between them. The CDR3 covers 15 residues. Per germline, CDR1 LGHNA and CDR2 YNFKEQ. DNA for the CDR3: TGTGCCAGCAGCCAAGTAGGGCGGGGAACAGATACGCAGTATTTT. Translating gives CASSQVGRGTDTQYF.

CDR3 bases: TGTGCCAGCAGCCAAGACAGGATGAACACTGAAGCTTTCTTT. It translates to CASSQDRMNTEAFF. This rearrangement joins TRBV5-8 to TRBJ1-1, with D possibly TRBD1 on 6 matching bases. Germline loops: CDR1 SGHTS, CDR2 YDEGEE. The CDR3 is 14 amino acids. V lost 4 bases and J lost 0, with 10 bases in between. The full variable domain, rest sourced from reference TRBV5-8 and TRBJ1-1, is EAGVTQSPTHLIKTRGQQATLRCSPISGHTSVYWYQQALGLGLQFLLWYDEGEERNRGNFPPRFSGRQFPNYSSELNVNALELEDSALYLCASSQDRMNTEAFFGQGTRLTVV.

CDR3 in DNA: TGTGCCAGCAGCGTCCAGGAGACCCAGTACTTC. Translation: CASSVQETQYF. The chain joins TRBV9 to TRBJ2-5, with D hard to call. The CDR3 has 11 residues. Per the germline V gene, CDR1 is SGDLS and CDR2 is YYNGEE. The ends were cut back, 2 bases at V and 5 bases at J, with 4 bases in the middle.

The CDR3 DNA reads as TGTGCCAGCAGTTACTCATACGGGAACTATGGCTACACCTTC. The encoded protein is CASSYSYGNYGYTF. The V call is TRBV6-5, the J call TRBJ1-2; D is unresolved. Looked up from germline, CDR1 is MNHEY and CDR2 is SVGAGI. The ends were cut back, 0 bases at V and 2 bases at J, with 7 bases in the middle. This CDR3 spans 14 amino acids.

The chain combines TRBV7-3 with TRBJ2-3; TRBD2 matches at 11 bases. The CDR3 has 16 amino acids. Germline CDR1 reads SGHTA; CDR2 reads FQGTGA. V was clipped by 5 bases and J by 2 bases; unmatched bases: 6. This CDR3 is CASSTRLAGPTDTQYF. In DNA, the CDR3 is TGTGCCAGCAGCACCCGACTAGCGGGACCCACAGATACGCAGTATTTT.

This clone occurred once. CDR3 residues: CASSPTGTNSNEKLFF. CDR3 nucleotides: TGCGCCAGCAGCCCCACAGGGACCAATTCTAATGAAAAACTGTTTTTT. The chain couples TRBV5-1 to TRBJ1-4; D might be TRBD1 (6 bases). Germline V gives CDR1 SGHRS, CDR2 YFSETQ. The CDR3 is made up of 16 amino acids. Trimming took 4 bases from V and 3 from J, leaving 16 bases between them.

V gene TRBV5-6 combines with J gene TRBJ1-6; D ambiguous. The CDR3 is 16 amino acids. The germline gives CDR1 SGHDT, CDR2 YYEEEE. The V end lost 0 bases, the J end lost 0 bases, and 7 bases lay between the germline ends. The CDR3 reads CASSLGALSYNSPLHF. CDR3 in DNA: TGTGCCAGCAGCTTGGGGGCCCTCTCCTATAATTCACCCCTCCACTTT.

The rearrangement joins TRBV19 to TRBJ1-5; a possible D gene is TRBD1 (6 bases). Germline CDR1 is LNHDA and CDR2 is SQIVND (reference sequence). The CDR3 has 16 amino acids. Trimming took off 3 bases at V and 6 bases at J, with 18 bases between the two ends. CDR3 sequence reads: CASSIQTGQSGQPQHF. CDR3 coding DNA: TGTGCCAGTAGTATCCAGACAGGTCAAAGCGGTCAGCCCCAGCATTTT.

J is TRBJ1-3 and V is TRBV6-6; the match to TRBD1 covers 7 bases. V lost 4 bases and J lost 2; bases outside the gene matches: 5. The CDR3 runs to 15 residues. Looked up from germline, CDR1 is MNHNY and CDR2 is SVGAGI (reference sequence). The CDR3 DNA reads TGTGCCAGCAGTTCCTTGACAGGGACTGGAAACACCATATATTTT. Protein: CASSSLTGTGNTIYF.

V gene TRBV2 combines with J gene TRBJ1-1, with TRBD1 as a possible D gene (5 bases). The length of the CDR3 is 16 residues. The germline gives CDR1 SNHLY, CDR2 FYNNEI. Trimming removed 5 bases at V and 0 bases at J, with 16 bases between. CDR3 residues: CASSLGHITMNTEAFF. In DNA form, the CDR3 reads TGTGCCAGCAGTCTAGGACACATCACGATGAACACTGAAGCTTTCTTT.

The chain joins TRBV5-4 to TRBJ1-1, with D hard to call. This CDR3 is 13 amino acids long. Germline V gene lookup returns CDR1 SGHNT and CDR2 YYREEE (reference sequence). V was trimmed by 2 bases and J by 1 base, leaving 6 bases between them. The CDR3 DNA reads TGTGCCAGCAGCTTTCTATGGAACACTGAAGCTTTCTTT. This gives the protein CASSFLWNTEAFF. Supplemented by reference TRBV5-4 and TRBJ1-1, the full variable domain reads ETGVTQSPTHLIKTRGQQVTLRCSSQSGHNTVSWYQQALGQGPQFIFQYYREEENGRGNFPPRFSGLQFPNYSSELNVNALELDDSALYLCASSFLWNTEAFFGQGTRLTVV.

The rearrangement uses TRBV6-2 or TRBV6-3 and TRBJ1-6; no clear D. With 4 bases removed from V and 9 bases from J, the gap between germline ends came to 19 bases. Germline CDR1 MNHEY, CDR2 SVGEGT. This CDR3 spans 16 amino acids. The CDR3 reads CASSLRGLNIGSPLHF. The CDR3 DNA reads TGTGCCAGCAGTTTGCGGGGATTGAACATAGGTTCACCCCTCCACTTT.

CDR3 residues: CASRITGLNQPQHF. The CDR3 DNA reads TGTGCCAGCAGGATAACAGGATTAAATCAGCCCCAGCATTTT. The V and J genes are TRBV28 and TRBJ1-5, with D possibly TRBD1 on 5 matching bases. V shed 6 bases and J shed 4 bases, with 13 bases lying between them. Germline V CDR1 and CDR2: MDHEN, SYDVKM. The CDR3 is 14 amino acids.